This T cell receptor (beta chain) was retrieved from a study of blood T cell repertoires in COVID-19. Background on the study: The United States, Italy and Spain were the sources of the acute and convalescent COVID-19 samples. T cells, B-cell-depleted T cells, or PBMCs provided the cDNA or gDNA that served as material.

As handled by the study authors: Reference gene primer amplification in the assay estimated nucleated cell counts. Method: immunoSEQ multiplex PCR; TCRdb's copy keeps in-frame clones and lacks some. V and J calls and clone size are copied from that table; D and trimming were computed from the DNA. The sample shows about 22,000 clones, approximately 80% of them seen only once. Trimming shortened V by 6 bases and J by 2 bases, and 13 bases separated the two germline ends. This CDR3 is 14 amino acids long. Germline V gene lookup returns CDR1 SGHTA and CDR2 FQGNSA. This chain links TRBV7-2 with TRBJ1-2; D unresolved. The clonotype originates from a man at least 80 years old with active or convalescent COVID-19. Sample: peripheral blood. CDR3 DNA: TGTGCCAGCAGTTCGACTTACGCGAACTATGGCTACACCTTC. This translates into CASSSTYANYGYTF.